What follows are 20 T cell receptor beta chains derived from one specimen sequenced in a study of blood T cells in healthy people across ages. With a J-beta primer mix and a sample-barcoded 5' primer, a second PCR ran about 7 to 12 cycles. TCRdb ran MiXCR on the 5' RACE reads and lists one entry per CDR3 protein. The data contain 800,000 or so distinct CDR3 sequences, just under 25% of them singletons. Another study also made use of these data, one on T cells of mothers and their children.

Sequenced sample: blood. These receptors were taken from a boy younger than 18 in good health.

The J gene is TRBJ2-5, the V gene TRBV5-1; D gene uncertain. The CDR3 is 13 amino acids. The germline CDR1 and CDR2 sequences are SGHRS and YFSETQ. V was cut by 0 bases and J by 5 bases, with 8 bases left in between. DNA for the CDR3: TGCGCCAGCAGCTTGGGACTGATGGAGACCCAGTACTTC. It encodes CASSLGLMETQYF. The full variable domain, in which reference TRBV5-1 and TRBJ2-5 provide the parts outside the CDR3, is KAGVTQTPRYLIKTRGQQVTLSCSPISGHRSVSWYQQTPGQGLQFLFEYFSETQRNKGNFPGRFSGRQFSNSRSEMNVSTLELGDSALYLCASSLGLMETQYFGPGTRLLVL.

This chain joins TRBV6-2 or TRBV6-3 and TRBJ2-1; 8 bases line up with TRBD1. CDR1 and CDR2 from the germline V gene are MNHEY and SVGEGT. This CDR3 contains 16 residues. Unmatched junction bases numbered 12, after V lost 2 bases and J lost 9 bases. DNA for the CDR3: TGTGCCAGCAGTTACGCCCCAAGACAGGGGTTTATTGAGCAGTTCTTC. Protein product: CASSYAPRQGFIEQFF.

V gene TRBV7-2 combines with J gene TRBJ2-3, with 9 positions matching TRBD2. The CDR3 is made up of 15 amino acids. The J segment lost 7 bases and the V segment lost 4 bases, leaving 9 bases of the junction unmatched. The germline gives CDR1 SGHTA, CDR2 FQGNSA. CDR3 sequence reads: CASSSVAGEKYTQYF. CDR3 sequence (DNA): TGTGCCAGCAGCTCGGTAGCGGGGGAGAAGTATACGCAGTATTTT.

The chain couples TRBV6-5 to TRBJ2-7, with 14 bases aligning to TRBD2. Trimming cost V 0 bases and J 0 bases; bases outside gene matches: 10. Germline CDR1 is MNHEY and CDR2 is SVGAGI. CDR3 length: 20 amino acids. The CDR3 sequence: CASSYSMGVGLAGDSYEQYF. The CDR3 DNA sequence: TGTGCCAGCAGTTACTCGATGGGTGTGGGACTAGCGGGGGACTCCTACGAGCAGTACTTC.

In this sample, this clonotype turned up a few times. This chain links TRBV1 with TRBJ2-5; the D call in the table, TRBD1, was not verified against the DNA. TRBV1 is a pseudogene segment. The CDR3 is 18 amino acids. The CDR3 DNA reads TGCACCAGCAGCCACCGACCAGCTTTAGGGGCGGACCAAGAGACCCAGTACTTC. Residues: CTSSHRPALGADQETQYF.

The rearrangement joins TRBV27 to TRBJ2-6; D is undetermined. Germline V gene sequence: CDR1 MNHEY, CDR2 SMNVEV (reference sequence). Trimming took 3 bases from V and 4 from J, leaving 4 bases between them. There are 13 residues in the CDR3. The CDR3 protein is CASSFVGANVLTF. CDR3 DNA sequence: TGTGCCAGCAGTTTTGTGGGGGCCAACGTCCTGACTTTC.

The CDR3 nucleotides read TGTGCCAGCAGCTTGGTCGGCTCTAACCACTACGAGCAGTACTTC. It translates to CASSLVGSNHYEQYF. The gene calls are TRBV5-6 and TRBJ2-5; D uncertain. The assigned J gene may be wrong: the sequence end matches TRBJ2-7 better. Germline lookup yields CDR1 SGHDT and CDR2 YYEEEE. This CDR3 has 15 amino acids.

The chain carries TRBV4-1 and TRBJ1-3; D perhaps matches TRBD1 (5 bases). V was clipped by 4 bases and J by 8 bases, with 15 bases between them. CDR1 MGHRA and CDR2 YSYEKL come from the germline V gene. The CDR3 covers 14 residues. DNA for the CDR3: TGCGCCAGCAGCCCCAGACAGCTTCTGGACACCATATATTTT. Amino acid sequence: CASSPRQLLDTIYF.

This clonotype was found a few times. The germline gene is not matched at one end of the junction; a read error may be the cause. The chain is built from TRBV2 and TRBJ1-3; D is undetermined. Germline V gene lookup returns CDR1 SNHLY and CDR2 FYNNEI. The length of the CDR3 is 13 residues. CDR3 sequence reads: CASSEAGGNTIYF. CDR3 in DNA: TGCGCCAGCAGTGAGGCGGGAGGAAACACCATATATTTT.

CDR3 sequence reads: CASSFLTSGSYEQYF. The DNA of the CDR3 is TGTGCCAGCAGCTTTTTGACTAGCGGGTCCTACGAGCAGTACTTC. V usage is TRBV11-2 and J usage is TRBJ2-7; 10 positions match TRBD2. CDR1 and CDR2 from the germline V gene are SGHAT and FQNNGV. The J segment lost 1 base and the V segment lost 3 bases, leaving 3 bases of the junction unmatched. The CDR3 totals 15 residues.

This clonotype was counted a few times. This CDR3 reads CASSLVERTGELFF. CDR3 sequence (DNA): TGTGCCAGCAGCTTGGTGGAGAGGACCGGGGAGCTGTTTTTT. The rearrangement joins TRBV5-8 to TRBJ2-2, with D unclear. The CDR3 spans 14 residues. CDR1 is SGHTS, CDR2 YDEGEE, per germline. The V end was cut by 0 bases, the J end by 5 bases, with 8 bases between.

Remarks on this clonotype: An end of the junction does not agree with germline; a read error may underlie this. This sequence joins TRBV5-1 and TRBJ1-5, with D perhaps matching TRBD1 (6 bases). Germline CDR1 reads SGHRS; CDR2 reads YFSETQ. The CDR3 runs 15 residues. CDR3 coding DNA: TGCGCCAGCAGCCGGGAGGGGGATGTGGGTCAGCTCCAGCATTTT. This gives the protein CASSREGDVGQLQHF.

The CDR3 region has the DNA TGTGCCAGCTCCCTGGGACAGGAAAATGAGCAGTTCTTC. Translating gives CASSLGQENEQFF. V and J are TRBV18 and TRBJ2-5, with 8 bases lining up with TRBD1. The J call may not be correct, given that the DNA end is closer to TRBJ2-1. Germline CDR1 and CDR2: KGHSH and LQKENI. The CDR3 extends over 13 amino acids.

The chain links TRBV28 to TRBJ1-5; D is unclear. Per the germline V gene, CDR1 is MDHEN and CDR2 is SYDVKM. Trimming took off 0 bases at V and 6 bases at J, with 9 bases between the two ends. The CDR3 runs to 14 residues. Written as DNA, the CDR3 is TGTGCCAGCAGTTTATGGTCGGGAGGTCAGCCCCAGCATTTT. This translates into CASSLWSGGQPQHF.

This chain joins TRBV7-2 and TRBJ2-5; TRBD2 aligns across 14 bases. The CDR3 totals 16 residues. CDR1 is SGHTA and CDR2 is FQGNSA in the germline V gene. The J segment lost 2 bases and the V segment lost 2 bases, leaving 1 base of the junction unmatched. The CDR3 loop is CASSLWTSGGQETQYF. CDR3 bases: TGTGCCAGCAGCTTATGGACTAGCGGGGGGCAAGAGACCCAGTACTTC.

This clonotype has a handful of counts. The CDR3 bases are TGCAGCGTTTCGAGCAGGCTCTCCTACGAGCAGTACTTC. Translation: CSVSSRLSYEQYF. This chain links TRBV29-1 with TRBJ2-7; D is unclear. Trimming took 5 bases from V and 0 from J, leaving 11 bases between them. The CDR3 runs 13 residues. Germline V gene lookup returns CDR1 SQVTM and CDR2 ANQGSEA.

The CDR3 DNA reads TGTGCCAGCAGCTTCGGCGGAGTTAATTCACCCCTCCACTTT. It codes for CASSFGGVNSPLHF. The chain has TRBV7-9 and TRBJ1-6; D is unclear. This CDR3 region has 14 residues. Germline CDR1 is SEHNR and CDR2 is FQNEAQ (reference sequence). Trimming pared 3 bases from V and 6 bases from J, leaving 9 bases between.

Only a few counts were recorded for this clonotype. The chain has TRBV2 and TRBJ2-5; the D is unclear. V dropped 6 bases and J dropped 3 bases, with 11 bases sitting between them. The CDR3 contains 13 residues. Per the germline V gene, CDR1 is SNHLY and CDR2 is FYNNEI. CDR3 DNA: TGTGCCAGCAGGGCCGATCAGAAAGAGACCCAGTACTTC. It codes for CASRADQKETQYF.

In this sample, this clonotype turned up a few times. The rearrangement joins TRBV29-1 to TRBJ2-1, with 10 bases identical to TRBD2. Germline CDR1 reads SQVTM; CDR2 reads ANQGSEA. The CDR3 has 16 residues. Unmatched junction bases numbered 17, after V lost 7 bases and J lost 8 bases. CDR3 coding DNA: TGCAGCGCCAACGCGGTTCCGGGACTAGCGTCATATGAGCAGTTCTTC. Translation: CSANAVPGLASYEQFF.

This clonotype has a handful of counts. CDR3 sequence (DNA): TGCAGTGCTAACTCCCAGGGGAGTAGCACTGAAGCTTTCTTT. Residues: CSANSQGSSTEAFF. This chain uses TRBV20-1 with TRBJ1-1, with D possibly being TRBD1 (6 bases). The germline V gene encodes CDR1 DFQATT and CDR2 SNEGSKA (reference sequence). This CDR3 is 14 amino acids long. V lost 4 bases and J 4 bases, leaving 16 bases between the germline ends.